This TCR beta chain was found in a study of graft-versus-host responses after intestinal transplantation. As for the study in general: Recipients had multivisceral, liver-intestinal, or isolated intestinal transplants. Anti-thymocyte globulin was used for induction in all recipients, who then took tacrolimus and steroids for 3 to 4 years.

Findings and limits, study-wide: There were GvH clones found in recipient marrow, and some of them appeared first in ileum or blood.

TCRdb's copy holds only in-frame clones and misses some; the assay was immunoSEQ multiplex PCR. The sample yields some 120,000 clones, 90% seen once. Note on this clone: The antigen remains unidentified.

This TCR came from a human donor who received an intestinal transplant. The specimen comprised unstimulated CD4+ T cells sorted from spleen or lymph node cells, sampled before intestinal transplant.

This chain's CDR3 is CASGQRTGNTEAFF. CDR3 coding DNA: TGTGCCAGCGGTCAAAGGACAGGGAACACTGAAGCTTTCTTT. This sequence joins TRBV6-5 and TRBJ1-1; the match to TRBD1 covers 7 bases. The CDR3 sequence is 14 residues long. Germline assignment: CDR1 MNHEY and CDR2 SVGAGI. V shed 8 bases and J 1 base; nucleotides not matched to a gene: 7.